This record concerns one T cell receptor (beta chain) sequence. Its target antigen remains unknown. Base qualities are missing; no much larger clone stands one base away. CDR3 length: 15 amino acids, cysteine to phenylalanine. Only CDR3 DNA remains: 45 bases, in frame from the first base. Trimming at the junction amounts to 7 bases on V and 4 bases on J, and the germline ends lie 18 bases apart. Taken from the germline V gene, the CDR1 and CDR2 loops are MDHEN and SYDVKM. Donors were healthy HIV-negative adults with no recently reported acute infections or vaccinations. Every donor was a Caucasian adult living in Nashville, Tennessee, USA. CD4+ T cells were enriched by magnetic negative selection; naive cells were then positively selected on CD45RA, and the negative fraction formed the memory subset. After blood collection by leukapheresis, PBMCs were isolated using Ficoll-Histopaque density gradient centrifugation and then cryopreserved in the vapor phase of liquid nitrogen. Analytical flow cytometry was used to check the purity and quantity of every magnetically sorted T cell population. Each sorted fraction had its genomic DNA isolated and then quantified by UV absorbance on a Nanodrop 2000c.

The source of the sample is a study of shared clonotypes between healthy human individuals (dated by TCRdb to the early 2020s). About the full investigation: A few men and two women, aged 18 to 49 years, made up the cohort. To estimate repertoire size and how much clonotypes are shared between individuals, the study performed deep sequencing of blood TCR repertoires from roughly five healthy adults. Libraries were prepared and TCR repertoires were sequenced by different laboratories using diverse techniques, in order to increase sequencing depth and limit assay-specific biases. For each donor, CD4 naive and CD4 memory were each run on three plates, CD8 naive on two plates, and CD8 memory on one plate. Each donor's leukapheresis produced roughly between roughly 0.94 and 9.5 billion PBMCs.

TCR CDR3 regions were amplified from genomic DNA by multiplex PCR using the deep immunoSEQ assay. Genomic DNA extracted from each cell subset was distributed evenly over all wells of several immunoSEQ 96-well plates, and each plate served as one replicate. For sorted subsets, about 200 ng genomic DNA, equal to tens of thousands of T cell genomes, was loaded into each replicate PCR. Purified libraries were measured with a Qubit 3.0 fluorometer, size-checked on a Bioanalyzer 2100, and measured again with the KAPA Library Quantification kit. Every immunoSEQ 96-well plate was sequenced on a separate single-read 150-cycle Illumina NextSeq 550 flow cell. The study's processing was this. The immunoSEQ output contained only junctional sequences without quality scores, so filtering could not match that applied to full-length reads. Sequences were annotated with PyIR, a Python wrapper for IgBLAST v1.9, and V/J genes and CDR3 were assigned using IMGT germline references. Any read was removed if the V/J assignment was weak (E-value above 1e-6), the CDR3 was missing, or the read contained stop codons, out-of-frame junctions, or ambiguous translated residues. A V3J clonotype was defined by an identical inferred V gene, J gene, and CDR3 amino acid sequence. To compute the percentage overlap between repertoires, the number of shared unique clonotypes was divided by the size of the smaller repertoire. RTK rarefaction, the Chao1 estimator, and Recon v2.1 estimates of unobserved clonotypes were used to assess repertoire richness. Generation probabilities were computed with OLGA for all TCRbeta clonotypes obtained by the gDNA method from a few donors. TCRdb obtained this table from immuneACCESS and retained in-frame rearrangements with V and J assigned. These tables miss some clones; where compared with another copy, unresolved V genes account for less than half of the shortfall, and the remainder is unexplained. That table gives V, J and clone size, and the DNA gave D and trimming. The sample profile shows over 850,000 clones; approximately 80% of them were found once. The leading ten clones occupy around 0.47% of the sample.

Here is what the overall study found, with its caveats: Sharing across a few donors was observed for roughly 5.4% of naive CD4, about 3.2% of naive CD8, 2% to 2.5% of memory CD4, and about 0.4% of memory CD8 clonotypes. Compared with non-shared clonotypes, the clonotypes found in all four sorted-subset donors had higher generation probabilities. The small number of donors limited the genetic and exposure-history diversity represented. Sampling was restricted to blood, and TCR repertoires in tissue are likely to differ from TCR repertoires in blood. Pairwise subsampling indicated that sequencing depth was expected to affect the degree of clonotype sharing among donors. Larger estimated clonotype richness was generally found for naive subsets than for memory subsets. Rarefaction of sorted-subset datasets indicated incomplete sequencing despite the large sequencing depth.

Here the chain combines TRBV28 and TRBJ2-3; the D segment could be TRBD2, given 6 matching bases. Sequencing used memory CD4+ T cells from PBMCs. Explained via the paper, the cell subset or site label denotes: CD45RA-negative fraction. The TCR was taken from a man between 18 and 35 years old in good health. Some clones in this sample may be carry-over from other donors' samples. The base sequence is TGTGCCAGCACCTGGGGCGGGGAGCCGGCAGATACGCAGTATTTT. Translated, it gives CASTWGGEPADTQYF.